Below, 10 T cell receptor beta chains from the same sample are listed, as sequenced in a study of T cell repertoires in cytomegalovirus infection. A single record per CDR3 protein comes from TCRdb applying MiXCR to the reads. This table holds about 890,000 distinct CDR3 sequences, about 33% found once. No antigen is known for these receptors. Sequenced material: cultured CD8+ T cells from PBMCs, taken from culture after CMV antigen stimulation. The receptors were gathered from a human donor in good health (CMV status not recorded). Some clones in this sample may be carry-over from other donors' samples.

V usage is TRBV28 and J usage is TRBJ2-1; D remains ambiguous. V dropped 4 bases and J dropped 5 bases, with 12 bases sitting between them. The CDR3 runs to 14 residues. Germline V lookup: CDR1 MDHEN, CDR2 SYDVKM. CDR3 coding DNA: TGTGCCAGCAGTTATGGAGCCTTTCACAATGAGCAGTTCTTC. Translated: CASSYGAFHNEQFF.

This chain links TRBV4-3 with TRBJ1-1; no firm D call. Trimming stripped 6 bases from V and 8 bases from J, with 19 bases between. Germline V gene lookup returns CDR1 LGHNA and CDR2 YSLEER. The CDR3 runs 14 residues. The DNA of the CDR3 is TGCGCCAGCAGTCAATCAAATCTGGACTTGGAAGCTTTCTTT. Residues: CASSQSNLDLEAFF.

This clonotype showed up just a few times. The J gene is TRBJ2-3, the V gene TRBV11-3, with D possibly being TRBD1 (5 bases). Germline lookup yields CDR1 SGHNT and CDR2 YENEEA. The length of the CDR3 is 15 residues. The V gene lost 0 bases and the J gene lost 2 bases, with 9 bases spanning the gap. Here the CDR3 DNA reads TGTGCCAGCAGCTTAGATAACAGGCCCACAGATACGCAGTATTTT. The encoded protein is CASSLDNRPTDTQYF.

V gene TRBV20-1 combines with J gene TRBJ1-5, with 8 bases matching TRBD1. V lost 4 bases, J lost 1 base, and 3 bases stayed unmatched. The germline V gene encodes CDR1 DFQATT and CDR2 SNEGSKA (reference sequence). CDR3 length: 14 residues. DNA of the CDR3: TGCAGTGCTATGACAGGGGAGAGCAATCAGCCCCAGCATTTT. Protein sequence: CSAMTGESNQPQHF.

This clonotype appeared a few times. A much more abundant neighbour one base away suggests this may be a read error. The CDR3 loop reads CANSFRDSVRLEEQYV. CDR3 DNA sequence: TGTGCCAACAGCTTTCGGGACAGCGTGAGACTGGAAGAGCAGTACGTC. The chain couples TRBV7-3 to TRBJ2-7; TRBD1 matches 7 bases. CDR1 and CDR2 from the germline V gene are SGHTA and FQGTGA. This CDR3 spans 16 amino acids.

This clonotype was counted at least ten times. The rearrangement joins TRBV7-2 to TRBJ1-6; 9 nucleotides align to TRBD1. V gave up 5 bases and J gave up 11 bases; unmatched junction bases: 4. Germline assignment: CDR1 SGHTA and CDR2 FQGNSA. CDR3 length equals 13 residues. CDR3 nucleotide sequence: TGTGCCAGCAGCACAGGGGGCTATGCACCCCTCCACTTT. Protein: CASSTGGYAPLHF.

The rearrangement uses TRBV6-6 and TRBJ2-7; D is possibly TRBD1 (5 bases). The V end lost 0 bases, the J end lost 3 bases, and 9 bases lay between the germline ends. Germline V gene lookup returns CDR1 MNHNY and CDR2 SVGAGI (reference sequence). The CDR3 consists of 14 residues. CDR3: CASSYSTQGYEQYV. The CDR3 coding sequence is TGTGCCAGCAGTTACTCGACCCAGGGCTACGAGCAGTACGTC.

This clonotype showed up many times. An end of the junction does not agree with germline; a read error may underlie this. The chain is built from TRBV11-3 and TRBJ1-2; 12 bases align to TRBD1. The CDR3 loop spans 15 amino acids. Germline V gene lookup returns CDR1 SGHNT and CDR2 YENEEA. CDR3 region: CGKGTGGPRSYGYTF. The CDR3, as DNA: TGCGGCAAGGGGACAGGGGGCCCCCGCAGCTATGGCTACACCTTC.

This clonotype was counted between two and nine times. The chain employs TRBV4-2 and TRBJ1-1, with D unresolved. Per germline, CDR1 LGHNA and CDR2 YNFKEQ. This CDR3 region has 13 residues. V was pared by 0 bases and J by 1 base, with 3 bases between. This CDR3 reads CASSQEPNTEAFF. CDR3 nucleotides: TGTGCCAGCAGCCAAGAACCGAACACTGAAGCTTTCTTT.

V gene TRBV7-3 combines with J gene TRBJ1-1; D is perhaps TRBD1 (6 bases). The germline V gene has CDR1 SGHTA and CDR2 FQGTGA. The CDR3 is 17 amino acids. The V gene lost 5 bases and the J gene lost 3 bases, with 22 bases spanning the gap. Here the CDR3 reads CASSPTGGRGPYTEAFF. As DNA, the CDR3 is TGTGCCAGCAGCCCAACCGGGGGCAGGGGACCATACACTGAAGCTTTCTTT.